The following is a TCR beta chain sequence with its context. Its specificity is not known. Germline CDR1 and CDR2: SNHLY and FYNNEI. This CDR3 is built from 16 residues. V was clipped by 6 bases and J by 8 bases; unmatched bases: 16. The data stem from a study of T cell repertoires in cytomegalovirus infection. Background on the study: Well-studied HLA-B-restricted CMV epitopes were used in the study alongside recently identified HLA-C-restricted ones. Evidence of both CMV infection and a matching HLA type came from public TCR beta signatures.

General study findings and limits: What dominated the ex vivo response were HLA-C-restricted CMV-specific TCR beta clonotypes. Summed public TCR beta family frequency identified CMV carriers bearing the relevant HLA.

TCRdb used MiXCR to reprocess the reads, holding one entry per CDR3 protein. The sample lists about 46,000 distinct CDR3 sequences; approximately 19% were seen once. The sequencing here drew on CD8+ T cells from cultured PBMCs, taken from culture after CMV antigen stimulation. The origin of this receptor is a human donor in good health (CMV status not recorded). Some clones in this sample may be carry-over from other donors' samples. The chain is built from TRBV2 and TRBJ2-1; 7 bases align to TRBD1. The CDR3 sequence is CASSELGQATNHEQFF. The DNA of the CDR3 is TGTGCCAGCAGCGAACTAGGACAGGCCACTAATCATGAGCAGTTCTTC.